This TCR beta chain stems from a study of cytomegalovirus exposure and HLA in healthy donors. Findings of the study overall: Earlier findings revealed that most TCR beta V segments proved productive either about 87% or about 30% of the time. As was reported, the classifier diagnosed cytomegalovirus status with high specificity and sensitivity. A later analysis linked a missense variant in DCLRE1C to the trimming of TCR beta V and J genes.

On this clone itself: Its antigen is currently unknown.

The V and J ends lost 3 bases and 6 bases respectively, with 17 bases between them. CDR3 size: 15 residues. CDR1 and CDR2 (germline): KGHSH, LQKENI. PCR employed 60 Vbeta and 13 Jbeta primers. Profiled with immunoSEQ multiplex PCR; TCRdb holds only in-frame clones, not every one. The sample lists around 110,000 clones, about 86% occurring once. This sequence originates from a woman in her 30s in good health and CMV-seronegative. The chain has TRBV18 and TRBJ1-2; tentative D call: TRBD1 (6 bases). Material for sequencing was PBMCs. The CDR3 sequence: CASSPLDKGGNGYTF. The CDR3 nucleotides are TGTGCCAGCTCACCCCTCGACAAAGGGGGTAATGGCTACACCTTC. The whole variable domain, filled in from reference TRBV18 and TRBJ1-2, reads NAGVMQNPRHLVRRRGQEARLRCSPMKGHSHVYWYRQLPEEGLKFMVYLQKENIIDESGMPKERFSAEFPKEGPSILRIQQVVRGDSAAYFCASSPLDKGGNGYTFGSGTRLTVV.